This TCR beta chain was identified during a study of blood T cell repertoires in COVID-19. Clones were read by immunoSEQ multiplex PCR, and TCRdb kept only the in-frame ones, dropping some. Of some 240,000 clones in the sample, about 84% are singletons; the top ten hold roughly 13%. This CDR3 has 16 residues. Germline V gene lookup returns CDR1 ENHRY and CDR2 SYGVKD. After removal of 5 bases from V and 9 bases from J, the junction contained 12 bases not matched to a gene. This chain uses TRBV10-3 with TRBJ1-6, with 8 bases that match TRBD1. Material: peripheral blood. The clonotype was recovered from a human donor in a cohort sampled during active COVID-19. The CDR3 DNA sequence: TGTGCCATCAGTCCCGAACGGACAGGGATGGTTTCACCCCTCCACTTT. This translates into CAISPERTGMVSPLHF.